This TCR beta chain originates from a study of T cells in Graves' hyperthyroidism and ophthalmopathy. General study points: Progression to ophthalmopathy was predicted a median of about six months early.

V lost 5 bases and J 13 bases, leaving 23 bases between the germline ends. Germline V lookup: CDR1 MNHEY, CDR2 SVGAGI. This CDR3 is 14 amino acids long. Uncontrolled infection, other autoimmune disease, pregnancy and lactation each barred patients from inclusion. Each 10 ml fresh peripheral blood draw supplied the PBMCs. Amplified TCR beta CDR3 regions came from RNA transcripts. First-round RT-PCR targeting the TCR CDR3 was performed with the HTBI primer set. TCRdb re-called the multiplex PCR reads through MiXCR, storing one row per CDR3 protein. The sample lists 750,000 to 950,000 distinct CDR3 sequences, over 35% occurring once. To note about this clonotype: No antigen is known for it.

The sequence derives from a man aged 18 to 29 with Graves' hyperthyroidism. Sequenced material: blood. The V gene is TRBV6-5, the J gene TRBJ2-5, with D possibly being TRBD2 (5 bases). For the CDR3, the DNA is TGTGCCAGCAGTCCGACCGGGCCTACCGGAGGCCTGTACTTC. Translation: CASSPTGPTGGLYF.